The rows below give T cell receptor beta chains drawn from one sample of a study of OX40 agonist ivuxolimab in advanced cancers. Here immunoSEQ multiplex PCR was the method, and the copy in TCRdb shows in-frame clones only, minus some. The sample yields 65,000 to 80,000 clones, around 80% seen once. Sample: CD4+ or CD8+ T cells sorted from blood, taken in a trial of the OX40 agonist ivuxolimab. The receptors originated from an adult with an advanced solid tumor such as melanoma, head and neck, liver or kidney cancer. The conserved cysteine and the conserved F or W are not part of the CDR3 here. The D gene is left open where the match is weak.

CDR3aa: ASSLVGTGGTGELF
d_gene: TRBD1
v_gene: TRBV5-1

CDR3aa: ASSPGGGRASLDTQY
d_gene: TRBD2
v_gene: TRBV27

CDR3aa: ASSLQLGRGNTEAF
d_gene: .
v_gene: TRBV5-6

CDR3aa: ASSSKYLSNQPQH
d_gene: .
v_gene: TRBV6-5

CDR3aa: ASSQDGPGQGKDTQY
d_gene: TRBD1
v_gene: TRBV4-1

CDR3aa: ASSEMWLAGGDTQY
d_gene: .
v_gene: TRBV2

CDR3aa: ASTQYNTGELF
d_gene: .
v_gene: TRBV2

CDR3aa: ASSLGQVGETQY
d_gene: .
v_gene: TRBV5-1

CDR3aa: AWLQDRATTEAF
d_gene: TRBD1
v_gene: TRBV30

CDR3aa: ASSLTLAGYTGELF
d_gene: TRBD2
v_gene: TRBV7-3

CDR3aa: ASRGTGGYQPQH
d_gene: TRBD1
v_gene: TRBV6-1

CDR3aa: ASSFHSDTQY
d_gene: .
v_gene: TRBV5-1

CDR3aa: SGGEGTDTQY
d_gene: .
v_gene: TRBV29-1

CDR3aa: ATAPGYTDTQY
d_gene: .
v_gene: TRBV6-1

CDR3aa: ASSSAREVWETQY
d_gene: TRBD2
v_gene: TRBV27

CDR3aa: ASSEPDEKLF
d_gene: .
v_gene: TRBV10-2

CDR3aa: ASSLGGTSSPNTEAF
d_gene: .
v_gene: TRBV5-1

CDR3aa: ASSELAANYGYT
d_gene: .
v_gene: TRBV6-1

CDR3aa: SASLGHEQF
d_gene: .
v_gene: TRBV20-1

CDR3aa: ASSALEETQY
d_gene: .
v_gene: TRBV5-1

CDR3aa: ASSPWDRPFYYT
d_gene: TRBD1
v_gene: TRBV5-6

CDR3aa: ASTDRFSSYNSPLH
d_gene: .
v_gene: TRBV19

CDR3aa: ASSPRQGMNTEAF
d_gene: TRBD1
v_gene: TRBV5-1

CDR3aa: ASSFGGGNNQPQH
d_gene: .
v_gene: TRBV6-6

CDR3aa: ASSHPGGSGANVLT
d_gene: TRBD1
v_gene: TRBV4-2

CDR3aa: ASSPGQKETQY
d_gene: .
v_gene: TRBV2

CDR3aa: AWSTGGQVSPLH
d_gene: .
v_gene: TRBV30

CDR3aa: ASSLTTGRNTGELF
d_gene: .
v_gene: TRBV7-3

CDR3aa: ASSRGDQPQH
d_gene: .
v_gene: TRBV19

CDR3aa: ASSLMGTGDEQF
d_gene: .
v_gene: TRBV7-3

CDR3aa: ASSLSNGWRGTGELF
d_gene: .
v_gene: TRBV27

CDR3aa: ASSPNRVNSPLH
d_gene: .
v_gene: TRBV18

CDR3aa: ASTSSWAEQY
d_gene: .
v_gene: TRBV2